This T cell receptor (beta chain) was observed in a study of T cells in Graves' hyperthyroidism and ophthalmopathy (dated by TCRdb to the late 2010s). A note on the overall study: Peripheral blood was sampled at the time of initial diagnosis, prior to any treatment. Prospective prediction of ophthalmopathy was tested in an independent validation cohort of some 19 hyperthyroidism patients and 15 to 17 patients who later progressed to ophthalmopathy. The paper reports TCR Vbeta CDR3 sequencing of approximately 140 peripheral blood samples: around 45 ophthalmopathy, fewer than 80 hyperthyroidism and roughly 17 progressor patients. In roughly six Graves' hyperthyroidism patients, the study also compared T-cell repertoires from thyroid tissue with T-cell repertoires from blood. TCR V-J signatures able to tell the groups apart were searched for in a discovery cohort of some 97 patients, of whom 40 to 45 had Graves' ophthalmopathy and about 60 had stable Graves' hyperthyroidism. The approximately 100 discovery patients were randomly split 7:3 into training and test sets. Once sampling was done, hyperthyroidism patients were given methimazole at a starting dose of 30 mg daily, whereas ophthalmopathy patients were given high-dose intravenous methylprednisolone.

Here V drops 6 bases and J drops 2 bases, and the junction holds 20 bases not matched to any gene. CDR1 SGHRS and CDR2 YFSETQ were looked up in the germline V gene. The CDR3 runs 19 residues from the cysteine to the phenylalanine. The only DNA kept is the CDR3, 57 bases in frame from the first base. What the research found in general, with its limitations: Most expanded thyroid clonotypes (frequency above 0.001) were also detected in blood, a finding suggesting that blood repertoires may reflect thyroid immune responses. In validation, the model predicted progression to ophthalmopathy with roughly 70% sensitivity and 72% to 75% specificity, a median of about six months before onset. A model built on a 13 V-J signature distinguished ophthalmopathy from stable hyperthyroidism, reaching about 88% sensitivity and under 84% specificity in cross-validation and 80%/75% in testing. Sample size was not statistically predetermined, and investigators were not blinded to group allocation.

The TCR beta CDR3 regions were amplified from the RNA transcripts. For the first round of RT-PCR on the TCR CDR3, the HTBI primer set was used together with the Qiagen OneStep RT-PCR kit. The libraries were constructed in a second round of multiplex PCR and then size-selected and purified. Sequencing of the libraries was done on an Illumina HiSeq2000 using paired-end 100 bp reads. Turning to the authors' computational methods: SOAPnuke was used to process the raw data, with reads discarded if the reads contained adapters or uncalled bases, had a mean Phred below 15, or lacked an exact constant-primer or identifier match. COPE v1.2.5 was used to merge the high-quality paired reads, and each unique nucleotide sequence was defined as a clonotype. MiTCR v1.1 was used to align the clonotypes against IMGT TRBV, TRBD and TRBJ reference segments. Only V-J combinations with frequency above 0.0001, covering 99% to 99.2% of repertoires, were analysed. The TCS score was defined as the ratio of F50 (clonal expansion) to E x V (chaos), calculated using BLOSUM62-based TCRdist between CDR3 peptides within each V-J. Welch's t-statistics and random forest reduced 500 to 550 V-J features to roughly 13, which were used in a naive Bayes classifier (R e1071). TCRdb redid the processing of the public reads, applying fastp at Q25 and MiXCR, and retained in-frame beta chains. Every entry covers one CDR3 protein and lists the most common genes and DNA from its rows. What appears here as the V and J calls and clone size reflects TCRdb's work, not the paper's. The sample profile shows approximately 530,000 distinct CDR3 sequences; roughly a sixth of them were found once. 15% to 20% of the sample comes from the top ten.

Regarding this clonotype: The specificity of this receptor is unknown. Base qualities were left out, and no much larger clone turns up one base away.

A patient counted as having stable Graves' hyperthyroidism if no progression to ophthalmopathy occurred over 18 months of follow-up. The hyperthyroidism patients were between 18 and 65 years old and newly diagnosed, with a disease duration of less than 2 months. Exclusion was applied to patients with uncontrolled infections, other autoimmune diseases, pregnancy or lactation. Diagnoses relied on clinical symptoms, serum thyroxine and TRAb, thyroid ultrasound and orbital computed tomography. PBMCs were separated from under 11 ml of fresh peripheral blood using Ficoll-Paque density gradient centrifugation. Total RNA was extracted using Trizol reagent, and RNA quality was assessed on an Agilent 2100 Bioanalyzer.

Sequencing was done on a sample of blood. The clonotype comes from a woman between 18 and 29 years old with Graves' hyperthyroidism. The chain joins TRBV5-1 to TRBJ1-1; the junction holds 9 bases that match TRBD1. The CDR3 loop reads CASTSGDRAFRRGNTEAFF. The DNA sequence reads TGCGCCAGCACCAGTGGGGACAGGGCGTTCAGGCGGGGTAACACTGAAGCTTTCTTT. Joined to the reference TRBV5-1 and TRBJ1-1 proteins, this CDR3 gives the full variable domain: KAGVTQTPRYLIKTRGQQVTLSCSPISGHRSVSWYQQTPGQGLQFLFEYFSETQRNKGNFPGRFSGRQFSNSRSEMNVSTLELGDSALYLCASTSGDRAFRRGNTEAFFGQGTRLTVV.